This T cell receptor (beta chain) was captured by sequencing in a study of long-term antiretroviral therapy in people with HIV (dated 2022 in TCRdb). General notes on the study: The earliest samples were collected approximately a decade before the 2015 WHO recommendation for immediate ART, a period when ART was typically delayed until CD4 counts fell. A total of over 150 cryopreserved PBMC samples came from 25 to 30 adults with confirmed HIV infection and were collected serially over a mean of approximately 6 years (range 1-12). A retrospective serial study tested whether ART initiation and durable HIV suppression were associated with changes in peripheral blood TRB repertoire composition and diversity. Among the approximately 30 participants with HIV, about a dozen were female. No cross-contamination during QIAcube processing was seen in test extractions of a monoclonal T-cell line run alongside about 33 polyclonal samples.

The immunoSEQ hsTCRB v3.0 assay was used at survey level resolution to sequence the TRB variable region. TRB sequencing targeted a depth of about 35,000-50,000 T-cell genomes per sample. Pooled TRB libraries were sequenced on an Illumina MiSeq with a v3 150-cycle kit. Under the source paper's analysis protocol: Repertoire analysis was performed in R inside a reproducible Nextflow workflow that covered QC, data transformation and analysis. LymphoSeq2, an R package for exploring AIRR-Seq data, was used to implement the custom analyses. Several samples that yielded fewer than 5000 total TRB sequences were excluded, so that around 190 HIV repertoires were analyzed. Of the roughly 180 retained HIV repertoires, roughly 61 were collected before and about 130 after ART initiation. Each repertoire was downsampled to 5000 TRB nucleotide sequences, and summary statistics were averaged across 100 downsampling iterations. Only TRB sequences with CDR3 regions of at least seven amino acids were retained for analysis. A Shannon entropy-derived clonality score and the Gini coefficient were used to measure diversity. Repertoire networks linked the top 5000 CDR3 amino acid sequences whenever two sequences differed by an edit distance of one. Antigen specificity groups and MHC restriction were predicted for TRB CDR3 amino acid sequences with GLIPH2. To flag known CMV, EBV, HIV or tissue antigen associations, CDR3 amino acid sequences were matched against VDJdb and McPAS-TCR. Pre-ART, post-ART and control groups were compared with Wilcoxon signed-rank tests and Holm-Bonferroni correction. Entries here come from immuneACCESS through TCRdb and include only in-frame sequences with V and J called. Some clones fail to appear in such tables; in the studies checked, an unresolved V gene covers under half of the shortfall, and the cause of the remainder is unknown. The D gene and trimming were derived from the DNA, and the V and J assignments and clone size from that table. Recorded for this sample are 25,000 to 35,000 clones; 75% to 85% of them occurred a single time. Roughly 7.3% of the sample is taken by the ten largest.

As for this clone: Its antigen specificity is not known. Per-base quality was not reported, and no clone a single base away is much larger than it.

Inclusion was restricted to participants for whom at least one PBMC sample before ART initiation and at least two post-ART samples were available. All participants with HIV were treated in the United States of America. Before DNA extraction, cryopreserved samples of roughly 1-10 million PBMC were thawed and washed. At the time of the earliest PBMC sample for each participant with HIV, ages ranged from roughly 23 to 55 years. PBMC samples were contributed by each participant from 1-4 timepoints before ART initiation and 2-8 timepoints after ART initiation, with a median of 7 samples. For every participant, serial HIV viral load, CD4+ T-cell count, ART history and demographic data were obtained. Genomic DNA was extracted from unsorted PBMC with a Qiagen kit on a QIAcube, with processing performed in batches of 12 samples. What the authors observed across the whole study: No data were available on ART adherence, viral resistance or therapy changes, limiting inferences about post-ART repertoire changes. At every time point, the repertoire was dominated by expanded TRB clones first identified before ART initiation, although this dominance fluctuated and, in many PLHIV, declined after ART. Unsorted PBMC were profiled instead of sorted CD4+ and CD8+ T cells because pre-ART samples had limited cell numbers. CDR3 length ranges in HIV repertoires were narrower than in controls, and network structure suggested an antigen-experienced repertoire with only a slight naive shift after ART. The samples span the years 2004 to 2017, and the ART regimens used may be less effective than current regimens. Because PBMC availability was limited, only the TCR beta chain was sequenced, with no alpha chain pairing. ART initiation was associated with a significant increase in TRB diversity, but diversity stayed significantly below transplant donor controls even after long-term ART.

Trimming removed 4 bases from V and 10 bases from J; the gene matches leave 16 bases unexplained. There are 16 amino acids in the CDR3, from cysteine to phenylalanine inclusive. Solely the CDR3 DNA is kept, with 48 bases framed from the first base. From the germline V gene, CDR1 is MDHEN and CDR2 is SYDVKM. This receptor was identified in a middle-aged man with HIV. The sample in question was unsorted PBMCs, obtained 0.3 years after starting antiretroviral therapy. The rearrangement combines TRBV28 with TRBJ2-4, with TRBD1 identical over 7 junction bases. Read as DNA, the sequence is TGTGCCAGCAGTTCCGACACCGGGACCACCAGGGGGATTCAGTACTTC. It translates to CASSSDTGTTRGIQYF.